These 11 T cell receptor beta chains were sequenced from one sample in a study of shared clonotypes between healthy human individuals. Sequencing was performed with immunoSEQ multiplex PCR; in TCRdb, only in-frame clones are kept and a portion is missing. The sample has roughly 2,300,000 clones; 80% to 95% are singletons. The specimen sequenced was naive CD4+ T cells from PBMCs. Described subset: CD45RA+ positively selected. The receptors were sampled from a young man in good health. Some clones in this sample may be carry-over from other donors' samples.

This clone has a single count. The chain combines TRBV7-6 with TRBJ2-1; 9 positions agree with TRBD2. This CDR3 is 18 amino acids long. Looked up from germline, CDR1 is SGHVS and CDR2 is FNYEAQ. Trimming took 5 bases from V and 0 from J; bases not matched to a gene: 11. CDR3 protein: CASSRTGGSGSSYNEQFF. The CDR3 DNA reads TGTGCCAGCAGCCGGACCGGGGGTAGCGGGAGCTCCTACAATGAGCAGTTCTTC.

V is TRBV6-6 and J is TRBJ1-5; 7 positions agree with TRBD1. V lost 6 bases, J lost 6 bases, and 5 bases stayed unmatched. Germline V lookup: CDR1 MNHNY, CDR2 SVGAGI (reference sequence). The CDR3 contains 13 residues. CDR3 residues: CASRPQGVQPQHF. As DNA, the CDR3 is TGTGCCAGCAGACCGCAGGGGGTTCAGCCCCAGCATTTT.

This chain links TRBV5-1 with TRBJ1-4; D might be TRBD1 (6 bases). The V gene's germline CDR1 is SGHRS and CDR2 YFSETQ. V lost 0 bases, J lost 11 bases, and 17 bases lay in between. The CDR3 sequence is 15 residues long. In nucleotides, the CDR3 is TGCGCCAGCAGCTTGGCCCTGGGGGCACCGGGGAAACTGTTTTTT. Translation: CASSLALGAPGKLFF.

CDR3 nucleotide sequence: TGTGCCAGCAGCGACAGGGGGTGGGAACCCCTCCACTTT. Protein sequence: CASSDRGWEPLHF. V usage is TRBV2 and J usage is TRBJ1-6, with TRBD1 identical over 9 bases. The ends lost 6 bases at V and 12 bases at J; junction bases unmatched: 6. Germline CDR1 SNHLY, CDR2 FYNNEI. The CDR3 contains 13 residues.

The chain is built from TRBV7-3 and TRBJ2-2, with 10 bases identical to TRBD2. The germline CDR1 and CDR2 sequences are SGHTA and FQGTGA. The CDR3 is made up of 15 amino acids. Trimming removed 5 bases from V and 5 bases from J; junction bases left unmatched: 5. The CDR3 coding sequence is TGTGCCAGCAGCCCATTAGCGGGAGGAACCGGGGAGCTGTTTTTT. Translated: CASSPLAGGTGELFF.

This clone was seen once. The chain is built from TRBV5-4 and TRBJ2-3, with TRBD2 matching over 12 bases. Germline-derived CDR1 and CDR2 are SGHNT and YYREEE (reference sequence). The V segment lost 0 bases and the J segment 5 bases; nucleotides outside the gene matches: 4. There are 16 residues in the CDR3. The CDR3 DNA reads TGTGCCAGCAGCTTGGGACTAGCGGGAGATCTAGATACGCAGTATTTT. Protein: CASSLGLAGDLDTQYF.

The chain links TRBV28 to TRBJ2-3; weak D call: TRBD2 (6 bases). CDR1 is MDHEN, CDR2 SYDVKM, per germline. The CDR3 extends over 14 amino acids. Deletions cut 8 bases from V and 2 bases from J, with 14 bases between. The CDR3 bases are TGTGCCAGCTGGCGGGACCTTTACACAGATACGCAGTATTTT. As protein: CASWRDLYTDTQYF.

The V call is TRBV6-5, the J call TRBJ1-1; D is uncertain. Germline-derived CDR1 and CDR2 are MNHEY and SVGAGI. CDR3 length equals 15 residues. V was shortened by 0 bases and J by 2 bases, with 10 bases between the two germline ends. The CDR3 bases are TGTGCCAGCAGTTACTCAAGGGATTTCAACACTGAAGCTTTCTTT. Its protein is CASSYSRDFNTEAFF.

The CDR3 region has the DNA TGTGCCAGCAGCTTCAGGGCAGGGGGCAGGCTAGCGGAAGCTTTCTTT. This sequence encodes CASSFRAGGRLAEAFF. The V call is TRBV11-2, the J call TRBJ1-1; TRBD1 agrees at 8 bases. The CDR3 covers 16 residues. CDR1 SGHAT and CDR2 FQNNGV come from the germline V gene. With V trimmed by 3 bases and J by 8 bases, 14 bases remained unmatched.

The V and J genes are TRBV5-6 and TRBJ2-2; no clear D gene. V gave up 7 bases and J gave up 1 base, with 5 bases separating them. Germline CDR1 SGHDT, CDR2 YYEEEE. This CDR3 spans 12 amino acids. The CDR3 DNA reads as TGTGCCAGCCGGTGGAACACCGGGGAGCTGTTTTTT. This sequence encodes CASRWNTGELFF.

V is TRBV28 and J is TRBJ1-1; maybe TRBD1 (6 bases). From germline, CDR1 is MDHEN and CDR2 SYDVKM. This CDR3 is built from 15 residues. V shed 6 bases and J shed 6 bases, with 20 bases lying between them. CDR3 sequence reads: CASSGSAGAAAEAFF. DNA for the CDR3: TGTGCCAGCAGCGGCTCTGCAGGGGCGGCTGCTGAAGCTTTCTTT.